The next 14 T cell receptor beta chains were all read from a single sample in a study of T cells after yellow fever vaccination. MiXCR, applied by TCRdb to the 5' RACE reads, yields one record per CDR3 protein. The sample lists approximately 510,000 distinct CDR3 sequences, 21% occurring once. The input for sequencing was PBMCs, taken about 20 days after the first yellow fever vaccination. The receptors derive from a man aged 18-30 years who received the YFV17D yellow fever vaccine.

This clonotype was seen a handful of times. This chain links TRBV28 with TRBJ2-7; no reliable D call. This CDR3 has 11 amino acids. From germline, CDR1 is MDHEN and CDR2 SYDVKM. V was pared by 6 bases and J by 6 bases, with 9 bases between. CDR3 in amino acids: CASSPFSEQYF. The CDR3 DNA reads as TGTGCCAGCAGCCCCTTCTCCGAGCAGTACTTC.

Many counts were recorded for this clonotype. The rearrangement joins TRBV7-6 to TRBJ2-2; D uncertain. V lost 1 base, J lost 5 bases, and 11 bases lay in between. Germline V gene sequence: CDR1 SGHVS, CDR2 FNYEAQ. This CDR3 has 15 amino acids. CDR3 DNA: TGTGCCAGCAGCTTAGAAGGCCAAAAGACCGGGGAGCTGTTTTTT. Amino acid sequence: CASSLEGQKTGELFF.

CDR3 in DNA: TGTGCCAGCAGTGGCGCCCAGGGGAGCACTGAAGCTTTCTTT. Its protein is CASSGAQGSTEAFF. V and J are TRBV2 and TRBJ1-1, with a tentative D call TRBD1 (6 bases). V was trimmed by 4 bases and J by 4 bases, leaving 13 bases between them. The CDR3 extends over 14 amino acids. The germline CDR1 and CDR2 sequences are SNHLY and FYNNEI.

This clonotype was observed a handful of times. The chain links TRBV11-2 to TRBJ2-3; TRBD2 matches at 11 bases. V shed 4 bases, J shed 4 bases, and the junction held 13 bases outside the gene matches. The CDR3 extends over 18 amino acids. From germline, CDR1 is SGHAT and CDR2 FQNNGV. In nucleotides, the CDR3 is TGTGCCAGCAGCTGGGGCCCCTCTAGCGGGGGGACTTCAGATACGCAGTATTTT. Translated, it gives CASSWGPSSGGTSDTQYF.

This clonotype was counted a few times. This rearrangement joins TRBV4-1 to TRBJ1-1; D might be TRBD1 (5 bases). This CDR3 is 13 amino acids long. Trimming stripped 0 bases from V and 8 bases from J, with 10 bases between. CDR1 and CDR2 from the germline V gene are MGHRA and YSYEKL. CDR3 sequence: CASSQDFTGEAFF. The CDR3 DNA reads as TGCGCCAGCAGCCAAGATTTTACAGGAGAAGCTTTCTTT.

The genes are TRBV20-1 and TRBJ2-7; a weak D match, TRBD2 (6 bases). Trimming pared 0 bases from V and 1 base from J, leaving 10 bases between. CDR1 and CDR2 (germline): DFQATT, SNEGSKA (reference sequence). CDR3 length: 14 residues. Written as DNA, the CDR3 is TGCAGTGCTAGAGAGGACGGGGGATCCTACGAGCAGTACTTC. Translating gives CSAREDGGSYEQYF.

This clonotype was observed a few times. The chain carries TRBV7-2 and TRBJ1-1; TRBD1 agrees at 7 bases. After removal of 6 bases from V and 1 base from J, the junction contained 5 bases not matched to a gene. CDR3 length: 14 residues. The germline V gene has CDR1 SGHTA and CDR2 FQGNSA. The CDR3 DNA reads as TGTGCCAGCAGACGGGACAGACAGAACACTGAAGCTTTCTTT. Residues: CASRRDRQNTEAFF.

The V and J genes are TRBV24-1 and TRBJ2-3, with D uncertain. Looked up from germline, CDR1 is KGHDR and CDR2 is SFDVKD. The germline V and J ends were trimmed by 4 bases and 1 base, with 11 bases remaining between them. The CDR3 has 15 residues. CDR3 coding DNA: TGTGCCACCAGTGACCCGCCGAAGGGCACAGATACGCAGTATTTT. It encodes CATSDPPKGTDTQYF.

This sequence joins TRBV18 and TRBJ1-4, with D hard to call. Trimming removed 1 base from V and 4 bases from J, with 10 bases in between. CDR1 and CDR2 from the germline V gene are KGHSH and LQKENI. The CDR3 has 15 residues. Here the CDR3 DNA reads TGTGCCAGCTCACCACGCCGGGCCGATAATGAAAAACTGTTTTTT. Translation gives CASSPRRADNEKLFF.

This clonotype was seen more than once but under ten times. Here the CDR3 reads CASSVYVSLASEQFF. The CDR3 DNA is TGTGCCAGCAGCGTATACGTCAGTTTGGCATCCGAGCAGTTCTTC. This chain uses TRBV9 with TRBJ2-1; D is undetermined. CDR3 length: 15 residues. In germline, CDR1 is SGDLS, CDR2 YYNGEE. The V end was cut by 1 base, the J end by 10 bases, with 18 bases between.

The table lists this clonotype with a few counts. This chain joins TRBV5-1 and TRBJ1-1; no clear D gene. This CDR3 is 16 amino acids long. Trimming left V 1 base short and J 1 base short, with 14 bases between. The germline CDR1 and CDR2 sequences are SGHRS and YFSETQ. CDR3 coding DNA: TGCGCCAGCAGCTTGTTTGGAGCCGACCAGAACACTGAAGCTTTCTTT. Translating gives CASSLFGADQNTEAFF.

This clonotype was observed a handful of times. This chain connects TRBV5-5 to TRBJ2-7; D unclear. V was pared by 1 base and J by 2 bases, with 10 bases between. Germline lookup yields CDR1 SGHKS and CDR2 YYEKEE (reference sequence). The CDR3 extends over 14 amino acids. The CDR3 region has the DNA TGTGCCAGCAGCTTGATAGCCGGACCCTACGAGCAGTACTTC. It is translated as CASSLIAGPYEQYF.

The chain uses TRBV6-1 and TRBJ1-4; 9 bases are a match to TRBD1. The CDR3 extends over 14 amino acids. CDR1 and CDR2 from the germline V gene are MNHNS and SASEGT. With 5 bases clipped from V and 4 bases from J, the junction kept 2 bases outside the gene matches. CDR3: CASSRTGDNEKLFF. CDR3 in DNA: TGTGCCAGCAGTCGGACAGGGGATAATGAAAAACTGTTTTTT.

The chain is built from TRBV4-1 and TRBJ2-5; D remains unclear. Trimming shortened V by 0 bases and J by 2 bases, and 10 bases separated the two germline ends. Germline V gives CDR1 MGHRA, CDR2 YSYEKL. This CDR3 is built from 15 residues. The CDR3 DNA sequence: TGCGCCAGCAGCCAAGAACCCGCCAGGCAAGAGACCCAGTACTTC. This sequence encodes CASSQEPARQETQYF.